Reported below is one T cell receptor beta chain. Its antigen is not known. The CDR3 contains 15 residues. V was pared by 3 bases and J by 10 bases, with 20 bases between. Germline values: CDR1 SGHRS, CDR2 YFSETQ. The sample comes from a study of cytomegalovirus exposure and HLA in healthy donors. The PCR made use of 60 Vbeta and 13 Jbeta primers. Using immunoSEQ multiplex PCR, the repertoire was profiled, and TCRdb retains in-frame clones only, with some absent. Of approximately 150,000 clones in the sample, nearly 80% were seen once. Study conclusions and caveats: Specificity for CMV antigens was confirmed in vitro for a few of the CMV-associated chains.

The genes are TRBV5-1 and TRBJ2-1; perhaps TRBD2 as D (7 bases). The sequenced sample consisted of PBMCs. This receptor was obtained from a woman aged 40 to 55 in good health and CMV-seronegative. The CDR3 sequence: CASSSIAAGAYEQFF. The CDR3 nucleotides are TGCGCCAGCAGCTCAATCGCGGCGGGGGCATACGAGCAGTTCTTC.